The TCR beta chain described here comes from a study of CD8+ T cells in alopecia areata. cDNA serving as the sequencing template came from extracted, reverse transcribed RNA. Profiling relied on immunoSEQ multiplex PCR, and the TCRdb table lists in-frame clones only, not all of them. The table has some 150,000 clones, around three fifths seen once; the top ten hold approximately 6.5%. V lost 5 bases and J lost 1; bases outside the gene matches: 11. CDR1 and CDR2 (germline): MNHEY, SMNVEV (reference sequence). This CDR3 comprises 17 residues. The sequences come from CD4+ T cells sorted from blood, collected at week 0. The chain couples TRBV27 to TRBJ2-1, with 7 bases identical to TRBD2. The receptor was derived from a human donor with alopecia areata. CDR3 in amino acids: CASSPPRGRGSYNEQFF. The DNA of the CDR3 is TGTGCCAGCAGTCCACCCCGGGGGAGGGGTTCCTACAATGAGCAGTTCTTC.